This T cell receptor (beta chain) was documented in a study of T cells after yellow fever vaccination. In the study overall: The authors prepared low-cell-number fractions using SMART-Seq v4 Ultra Low Input.

This clonotype was counted between two and nine times. Its antigen is still unknown. The CDR3 has 14 amino acids. V lost 0 bases and J 4 bases, leaving 10 bases between the germline ends. Germline V lookup: CDR1 SGHRS, CDR2 YFSETQ. Via MiXCR, TCRdb re-called the 5' RACE reads, giving one row per CDR3 protein. The sample has some 600,000 distinct CDR3 sequences; 10% to 15% are singletons. The study's findings and limits: Clonotype sharing between CD4 and CD8 compartments was small.

The sequences come from PBMCs, collected on the day of the yellow fever booster vaccination. The chain uses TRBV5-1 and TRBJ1-2; D possibly corresponds to TRBD1 (5 bases). This TCR came from a man aged 25 to 40 who received the YFV17D yellow fever vaccine. Here the CDR3 DNA reads TGCGCCAGCAGCTTGGGGGGCGTAAGCTATGGCTACACCTTC. Protein sequence: CASSLGGVSYGYTF.